This T cell receptor beta chain was captured in a study of beta chain features in type 1 diabetes. The sequenced template was cDNA made from the entire isolated RNA. Clones were sequenced by immunoSEQ multiplex PCR, and TCRdb holds only the in-frame ones, with some missing. The table includes about 900,000 clones, roughly 17% detected once. V was pared by 0 bases and J by 0 bases, with 12 bases between. CDR1 LGHNA and CDR2 YSLEER come from the germline V gene. The CDR3 is 18 amino acids. Every single donor gave one heparinised blood draw, and these averaged roughly 120 mL. Overall study results and limits: Within patients, naive, central memory and Treg TCRB repertoires seemed more similar than within healthy donors.

This clone was seen more than once but under ten times. Its antigen is still unknown. Sequenced: naive CD4+ T cells from blood. This chain uses TRBV4-3 with TRBJ2-6, with D unclear. The receptor's source is a woman aged 18 to 35 in good health. The CDR3 DNA reads as TGCGCCAGCAGCCAAGATGATACACGAAGCTCTGGGGCCAACGTCCTGACTTTC. Amino acid sequence: CASSQDDTRSSGANVLTF.